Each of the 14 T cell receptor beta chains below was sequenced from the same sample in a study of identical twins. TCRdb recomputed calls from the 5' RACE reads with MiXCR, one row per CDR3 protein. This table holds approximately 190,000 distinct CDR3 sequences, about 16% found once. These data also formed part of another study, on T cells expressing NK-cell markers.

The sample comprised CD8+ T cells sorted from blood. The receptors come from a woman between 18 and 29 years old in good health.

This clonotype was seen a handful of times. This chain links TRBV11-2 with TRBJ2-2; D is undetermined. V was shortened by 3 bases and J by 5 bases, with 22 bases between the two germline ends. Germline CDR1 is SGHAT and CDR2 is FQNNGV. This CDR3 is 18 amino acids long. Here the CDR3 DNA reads TGTGCCAGCAGCTTGGAATTGAGGACCTCCGGATGGACCGGGGAGCTGTTTTTT. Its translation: CASSLELRTSGWTGELFF.

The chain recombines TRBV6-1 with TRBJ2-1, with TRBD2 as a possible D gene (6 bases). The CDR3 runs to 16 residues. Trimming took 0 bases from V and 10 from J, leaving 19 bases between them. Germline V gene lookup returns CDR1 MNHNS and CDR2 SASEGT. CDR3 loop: CASSEARGLPGKEQFF. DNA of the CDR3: TGTGCCAGCAGTGAAGCGCGGGGACTCCCCGGGAAGGAGCAGTTCTTC.

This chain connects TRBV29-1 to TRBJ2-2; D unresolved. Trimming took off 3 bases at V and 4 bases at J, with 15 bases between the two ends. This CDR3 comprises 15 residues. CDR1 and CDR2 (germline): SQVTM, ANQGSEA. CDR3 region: CSVEVGAIRTGELFF. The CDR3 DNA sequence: TGCAGCGTTGAGGTCGGTGCGATCCGCACCGGGGAGCTGTTTTTT.

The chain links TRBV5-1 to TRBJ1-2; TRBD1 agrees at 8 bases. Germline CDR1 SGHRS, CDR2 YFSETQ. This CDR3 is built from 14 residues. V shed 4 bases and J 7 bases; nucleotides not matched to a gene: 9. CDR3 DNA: TGCGCCAGCAGCATTCGACAGGGGCAGGCTGGCTACACCTTC. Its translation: CASSIRQGQAGYTF.

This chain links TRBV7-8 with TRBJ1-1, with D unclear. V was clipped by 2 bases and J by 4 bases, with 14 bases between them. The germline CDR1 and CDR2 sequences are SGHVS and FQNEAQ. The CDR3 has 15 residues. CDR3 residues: CASSLPGGSATEAFF. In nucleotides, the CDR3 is TGTGCCAGCAGCTTACCTGGCGGGAGTGCCACTGAAGCTTTCTTT.

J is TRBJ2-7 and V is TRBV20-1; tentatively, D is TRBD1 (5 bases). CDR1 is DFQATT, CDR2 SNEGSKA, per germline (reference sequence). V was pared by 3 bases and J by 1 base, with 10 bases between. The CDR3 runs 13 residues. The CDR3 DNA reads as TGCAGTGCTAGGACAGCTGCATCCTACGAGCAGTACTTC. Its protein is CSARTAASYEQYF.

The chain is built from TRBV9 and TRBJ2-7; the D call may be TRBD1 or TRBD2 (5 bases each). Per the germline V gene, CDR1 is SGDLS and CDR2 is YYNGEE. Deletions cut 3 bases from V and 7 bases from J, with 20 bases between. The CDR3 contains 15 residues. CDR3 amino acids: CASSGGEYLLREQYF. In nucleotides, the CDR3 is TGTGCCAGCAGCGGAGGGGAGTACCTCTTGCGGGAGCAGTACTTC. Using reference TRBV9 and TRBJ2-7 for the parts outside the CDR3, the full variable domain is DSGVTQTPKHLITATGQRVTLRCSPRSGDLSVYWYQQSLDQGLQFLIQYYNGEERAKGNILERFSAQQFPDLHSELNLSSLELGDSALYFCASSGGEYLLREQYFGPGTRLTVT.

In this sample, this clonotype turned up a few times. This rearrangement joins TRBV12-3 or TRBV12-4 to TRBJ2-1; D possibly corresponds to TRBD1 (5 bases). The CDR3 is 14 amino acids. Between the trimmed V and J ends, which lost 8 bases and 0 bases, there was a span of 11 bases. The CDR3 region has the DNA TGTGCCAGCCGGACATTCAACTCCTACAATGAGCAGTTCTTC. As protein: CASRTFNSYNEQFF.

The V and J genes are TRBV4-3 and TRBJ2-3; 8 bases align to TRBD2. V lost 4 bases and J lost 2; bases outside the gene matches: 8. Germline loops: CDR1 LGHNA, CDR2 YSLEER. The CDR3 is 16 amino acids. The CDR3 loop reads CASSPHAGGFTDTQYF. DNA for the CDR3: TGCGCCAGCAGCCCCCATGCGGGAGGATTCACAGATACGCAGTATTTT.

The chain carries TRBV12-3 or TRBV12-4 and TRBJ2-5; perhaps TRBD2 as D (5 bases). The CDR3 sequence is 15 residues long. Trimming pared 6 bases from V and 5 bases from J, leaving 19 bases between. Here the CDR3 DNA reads TGTGCCAGCAGCAACCGGGCCCTGGGAGTGGAGACCCAGTACTTC. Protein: CASSNRALGVETQYF.

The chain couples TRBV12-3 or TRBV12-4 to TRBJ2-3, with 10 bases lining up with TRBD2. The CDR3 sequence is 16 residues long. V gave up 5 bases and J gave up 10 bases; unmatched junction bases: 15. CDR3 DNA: TGTGCCAGCAGTCAACGACTAGCGGGCCTCCCATTGGCGCAGTATTTT. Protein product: CASSQRLAGLPLAQYF.

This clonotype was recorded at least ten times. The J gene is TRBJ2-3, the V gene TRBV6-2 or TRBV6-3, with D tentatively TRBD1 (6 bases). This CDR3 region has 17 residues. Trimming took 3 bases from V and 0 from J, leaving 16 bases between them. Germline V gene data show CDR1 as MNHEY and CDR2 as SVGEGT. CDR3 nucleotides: TGTGCCAGCAGTTATCTTCGGGACACCCTTAGCACAGATACGCAGTATTTT. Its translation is CASSYLRDTLSTDTQYF.

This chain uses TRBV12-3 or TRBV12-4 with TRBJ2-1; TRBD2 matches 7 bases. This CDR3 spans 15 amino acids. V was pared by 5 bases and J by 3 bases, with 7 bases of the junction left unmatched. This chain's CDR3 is CASSQLGGSYNEQFF. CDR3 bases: TGTGCCAGCAGTCAACTAGGCGGGAGCTACAATGAGCAGTTCTTC.

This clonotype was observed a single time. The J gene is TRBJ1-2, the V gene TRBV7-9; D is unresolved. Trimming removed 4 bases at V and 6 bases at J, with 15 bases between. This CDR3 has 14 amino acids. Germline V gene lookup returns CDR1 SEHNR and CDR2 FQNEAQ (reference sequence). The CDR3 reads CASSSPSGVDGYTF. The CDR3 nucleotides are TGTGCCAGCAGCTCCCCCTCCGGGGTAGATGGCTACACCTTC.